A selection of T cell receptor beta chains follows, all from one sample in a study of blood T cell repertoires in COVID-19. Libraries were prepared by immunoSEQ multiplex PCR; TCRdb keeps only in-frame clonotypes and omits some of them. Counted here are 200,000 to 250,000 clones, 65% to 85% occurring once; the ten biggest clones make up under 3%. Specimen: peripheral blood. All receptors derive from a man aged 50 to 59 with active or convalescent COVID-19. Both conserved end residues are part of each CDR3. D genes are given only for firm matches. Clone size is not always given. Where it is, it says once, few, many or a class for expanded clones.

J: TRBJ1-1; size: NA; V: TRBV19; D: NA; length: 13; DNA: TGTGCCAGTTCGGGGATCATGAACACTGAAGCTTTCTTT; CDR3: CASSGIMNTEAFF
J: TRBJ2-2; size: NA; V: TRBV5-1; D: TRBD1; length: 17; DNA: TGCGCCAGCAGCTTGGTCCGGGACAGGGGCTACACCGGGGAGCTGTTTTTT; CDR3: CASSLVRDRGYTGELFF
J: TRBJ2-1; size: NA; V: TRBV6-5; D: NA; length: 13; DNA: TGTGCCAGCACTAGAGACAGTACAAGTGAGCAGTTCTTC; CDR3: CASTRDSTSEQFF
J: TRBJ1-1; size: NA; V: TRBV5-1; D: TRBD1; length: 15; DNA: TGCGCCAGCAGCGAATCTACAGGGGATCACACTGAAGCTTTCTTT; CDR3: CASSESTGDHTEAFF
J: TRBJ1-5; size: NA; V: TRBV18; D: NA; length: 15; DNA: TGTGCCAGCTCACCTCGGGGTGCTCGGGATCAGCCCCAGCATTTT; CDR3: CASSPRGARDQPQHF
J: TRBJ1-3; size: NA; V: TRBV27; D: NA; length: 15; DNA: TGTGCCAGCAGGGCGGACTGGACGTCTGGAAACACCATATATTTT; CDR3: CASRADWTSGNTIYF
J: TRBJ2-1; size: NA; V: TRBV3-1/TRBV3-2; D: NA; length: 15; DNA: TGTGCCAGCAGCCAAGATAGGCTAGATTACAATGAGCAGTTCTTC; CDR3: CASSQDRLDYNEQFF
J: TRBJ2-7; size: NA; V: TRBV5-1; D: TRBD1; length: 15; DNA: TGCGCCAGCAGCCCAGGGACAGGTGCGGTTGGCGAGCAGTACTTC; CDR3: CASSPGTGAVGEQYF
J: TRBJ1-2; size: NA; V: TRBV30; D: NA; length: 16; DNA: TGTGCCTGGAGTGTAGGGGCAGGGCATTTTAACTATGGCTACACCTTC; CDR3: CAWSVGAGHFNYGYTF
J: TRBJ1-2; size: NA; V: TRBV7-2; D: NA; length: 15; DNA: TGTGCCAGCAGCTTAGACAGGACAGAGATCTATGGCTACACCTTC; CDR3: CASSLDRTEIYGYTF
J: TRBJ2-7; size: few; V: TRBV15; D: NA; length: 15; DNA: TGTGCCACCAGCAGAGATCGCACGGCTAGTTACGAGCAGTACTTC; CDR3: CATSRDRTASYEQYF
J: TRBJ2-3; size: NA; V: TRBV4-3; D: NA; length: 14; DNA: TGCGCCAGCAGCCAAGGGGACTCTACAGATACGCAGTATTTT; CDR3: CASSQGDSTDTQYF
J: TRBJ1-2; size: NA; V: TRBV5-5; D: NA; length: 14; DNA: TGTGCCAGCAGCTTGGGTGCAGGTTCCTATGGCTACACCTTC; CDR3: CASSLGAGSYGYTF
J: TRBJ1-3; size: NA; V: TRBV7-9; D: NA; length: 13; DNA: TGTGCCAGCACCTGGAGCTCTGGAAACACCATATATTTT; CDR3: CASTWSSGNTIYF
J: TRBJ2-7; size: NA; V: TRBV6-6; D: TRBD1; length: 14; DNA: TGTGCCAGCGGACAGGGGGCTGCCCCCTACGAGCAGTACTTC; CDR3: CASGQGAAPYEQYF
J: TRBJ2-2; size: NA; V: TRBV28; D: NA; length: 16; DNA: TGTGCCAGCAGTTTACTAACCCAAACCTTCACCGGGGAGCTGTTTTTT; CDR3: CASSLLTQTFTGELFF
J: TRBJ2-3; size: NA; V: TRBV24-1; D: NA; length: 16; DNA: TGTGCCACCAGTGACTCGATGGTCGGGGTCACAGATACGCAGTATTTT; CDR3: CATSDSMVGVTDTQYF
J: TRBJ1-2; size: NA; V: TRBV18; D: NA; length: 12; DNA: TGTGCCAGCTCACGGGACACCGCCCGCTACACCTTC; CDR3: CASSRDTARYTF
J: TRBJ1-3; size: few; V: TRBV4-2; D: NA; length: 16; DNA: TGTGCCAGCAGCCCCCCTGGAGATCAGACTGGAAACACCATATATTTT; CDR3: CASSPPGDQTGNTIYF
J: TRBJ2-2; size: NA; V: TRBV4-3; D: TRBD2; length: 18; DNA: TGCGCCAGCAGCCAGATATTACAGGGTAGCGGGAGAACCGGGGAGCTGTTTTTT; CDR3: CASSQILQGSGRTGELFF
J: TRBJ2-3; size: NA; V: TRBV28; D: NA; length: 13; DNA: TGTGCCAGCAGGGGGCCTCTCCCAGATACGCAGTATTTT; CDR3: CASRGPLPDTQYF
J: TRBJ2-1; size: NA; V: TRBV7-7; D: TRBD2; length: 17; DNA: TGTGCTAGCAGCCCCCGACTAGCGGGAGGGCATGGCAATGAGCAGTTCTTC; CDR3: CASSPRLAGGHGNEQFF